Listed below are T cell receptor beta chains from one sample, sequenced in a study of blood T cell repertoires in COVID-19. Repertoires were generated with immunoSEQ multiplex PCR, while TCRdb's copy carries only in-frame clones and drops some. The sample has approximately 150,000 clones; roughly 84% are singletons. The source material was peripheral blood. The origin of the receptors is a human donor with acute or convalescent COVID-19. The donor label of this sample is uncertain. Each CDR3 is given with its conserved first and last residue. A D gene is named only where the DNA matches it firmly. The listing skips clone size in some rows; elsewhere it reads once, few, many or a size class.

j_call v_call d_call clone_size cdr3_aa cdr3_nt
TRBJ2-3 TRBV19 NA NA CASSISVQGGTDTQYF TGTGCCAGTAGTATCTCGGTACAGGGGGGGACAGATACGCAGTATTTT
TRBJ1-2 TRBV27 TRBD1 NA CASSFKGAPYGYTF TGTGCCAGCAGTTTCAAGGGGGCTCCTTATGGCTACACCTTC
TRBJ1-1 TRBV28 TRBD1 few CASSFIQGKVGTEAFF TGTGCCAGCAGTTTCATACAGGGGAAGGTGGGCACTGAAGCTTTCTTT
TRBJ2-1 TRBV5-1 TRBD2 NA CASSVGAGNRYNEQFF TGCGCCAGCAGCGTGGGAGCGGGGAACCGATACAATGAGCAGTTCTTC
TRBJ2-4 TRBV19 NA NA CASSILGAPQNIQYF TGTGCCAGTAGTATCTTAGGGGCCCCCCAAAACATTCAGTACTTC
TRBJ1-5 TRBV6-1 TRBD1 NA CASSGQGSRSNQPQHF TGTGCCAGCAGTGGACAGGGAAGCCGGAGCAATCAGCCCCAGCATTTT
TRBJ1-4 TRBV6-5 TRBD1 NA CASKSTGREKLFF TGTGCCAGCAAATCGACAGGGCGTGAAAAACTGTTTTTT
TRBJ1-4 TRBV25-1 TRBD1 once CASSGQGSYEKLFF TGTGCCAGCAGTGGACAGGGGTCGTACGAAAAACTGTTTTTT
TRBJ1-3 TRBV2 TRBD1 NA CASSEMGTGFSGNTIYF TGTGCCAGCAGTGAAATGGGGACAGGTTTCTCTGGAAACACCATATATTTT
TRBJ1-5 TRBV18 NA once CASSPGQGGINQPQHF TGTGCCAGCTCACCAGGGCAGGGAGGGATTAATCAGCCCCAGCATTTT
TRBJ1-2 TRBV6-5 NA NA CASSYEAGANYGYTF TGTGCCAGCAGTTACGAGGCGGGGGCTAACTATGGCTACACCTTC
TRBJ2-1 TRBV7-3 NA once CASSATGEPGDEQFF TGTGCCAGCAGCGCCACTGGCGAACCGGGGGATGAGCAGTTCTTC
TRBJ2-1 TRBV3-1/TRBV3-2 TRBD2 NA CASSQLAGEVWDEQFF TGTGCCAGCAGCCAGCTGGCGGGAGAAGTTTGGGATGAGCAGTTCTTC
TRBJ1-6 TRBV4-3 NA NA CASSPQGVGYNSPLHF TGCGCCAGCAGCCCCCAAGGGGTGGGCTATAATTCACCCCTCCACTTT
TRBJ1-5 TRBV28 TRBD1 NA CASSLRGTGQQPQHF TGTGCCAGCAGTTTACGCGGGACAGGGCAACAGCCCCAGCATTTT
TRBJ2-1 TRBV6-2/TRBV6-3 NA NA CASSLIQGINEQFF TGTGCCAGCAGTCTTATCCAGGGTATCAATGAGCAGTTCTTC